Listed below are T cell receptor beta chains from one sample, sequenced in a study of shared clonotypes between healthy human individuals. Sequencing used immunoSEQ multiplex PCR; TCRdb keeps in-frame clones, though not all of them. The sample consists of about 120,000 clones, around 68% of them appearing once. Material for sequencing was memory CD8+ T cells sorted from blood. The receptor source for this set is a woman in her thirties in good health. Each CDR3 is given with its conserved first and last residue. The order of the fields is CDR3 protein, J gene, V gene.

CDR3 protein: CASSQVSRDRYYSNQPQHF; J gene: TRBJ1-5; V gene: TRBV4-1
CDR3 protein: CACGGGGLIGELFF; J gene: TRBJ2-2; V gene: TRBV30
CDR3 protein: CASSERRGGTDTQYF; J gene: TRBJ2-3; V gene: TRBV10-2
CDR3 protein: CASSQDPTSGSPWQFF; J gene: TRBJ2-1; V gene: TRBV4-1
CDR3 protein: CASSLQAETQYF; J gene: TRBJ2-5; V gene: TRBV7-9
CDR3 protein: CASSHHLGSYEQYF; J gene: TRBJ2-7; V gene: TRBV27
CDR3 protein: CASSSRDSRRGVNQPQHF; J gene: TRBJ1-5; V gene: TRBV13
CDR3 protein: CASSLDEWGQPGTGELFF; J gene: TRBJ2-2; V gene: TRBV11-3
CDR3 protein: CASSLSTDTQYF; J gene: TRBJ2-3; V gene: TRBV5-4
CDR3 protein: CASSQGTRYEQYF; J gene: TRBJ2-7; V gene: TRBV14
CDR3 protein: CASSRGAFNYGYTF; J gene: TRBJ1-2; V gene: TRBV6-1
CDR3 protein: CASSYSGGTEAFF; J gene: TRBJ1-1; V gene: TRBV6-6
CDR3 protein: CASSEVAGGFDEQYF; J gene: TRBJ2-7; V gene: TRBV6-4
CDR3 protein: CASNTEVGRSTDTQYF; J gene: TRBJ2-3; V gene: TRBV28
CDR3 protein: CASSLERAKPYF; J gene: TRBJ2-7; V gene: TRBV7-9
CDR3 protein: CASSLVTRNEQFF; J gene: TRBJ2-1; V gene: TRBV28
CDR3 protein: CASSGDRGETQYF; J gene: TRBJ2-5; V gene: TRBV5-1
CDR3 protein: CASSVGVGTGEQYF; J gene: TRBJ2-7; V gene: TRBV9
CDR3 protein: CATSRQGWEGNQPQHF; J gene: TRBJ1-5; V gene: TRBV15
CDR3 protein: CASSEVAGSGDTQYF; J gene: TRBJ2-3; V gene: TRBV6-1
CDR3 protein: CASSVGGNPKEGEQYF; J gene: TRBJ2-7; V gene: TRBV9
CDR3 protein: CASSQEGTGRGEQFF; J gene: TRBJ2-1; V gene: TRBV16
CDR3 protein: CASSLEWICCGNQPQHF; J gene: TRBJ1-5; V gene: TRBV7-8
CDR3 protein: CASSQPTSGAYNEQFF; J gene: TRBJ2-1; V gene: TRBV4-1
CDR3 protein: CASSLGGGDGYEQYF; J gene: TRBJ2-7; V gene: TRBV5-1
CDR3 protein: CASSAYLEGANVLTF; J gene: TRBJ2-6; V gene: TRBV2